The 18 T cell receptor beta chains below come from one sample, sequenced in a study of T-cell reconstitution after alpha-beta-depleted transplantation in children. The authors prepared the TCRbeta library with unique molecular identifiers. TCRdb reprocessed the PCR reads with MiXCR, giving one entry per CDR3 protein. This sample carries approximately 980,000 distinct CDR3 sequences, about 29% of them seen once, and the ten largest clones take 28%. This sample comprised PBMCs, mostly from graft donor cells, obtained 360 days after TCRalphabeta/CD19-depleted stem cell transplant. All receptors come from a boy in the first two years of life who had a stem cell transplant for SCID, so the T cells may come from the graft donor.

The chain recombines TRBV27 with TRBJ2-7, with 8 bases lining up with TRBD1. The CDR3 runs 13 residues. Germline loops: CDR1 MNHEY, CDR2 SMNVEV (reference sequence). The V and J ends lost 5 bases and 11 bases, in that order; junction bases with no gene match: 11. The CDR3, as DNA: TGTGCCAGCAGTCCGGGACAGGCCCCTTGGAAGTACTTC. Amino acids: CASSPGQAPWKYF.

CDR3 sequence reads: CSVAGRHTDTQYF. CDR3 DNA: TGCAGCGTGGCAGGGCGCCACACAGATACGCAGTATTTT. V usage is TRBV29-1 and J usage is TRBJ2-3, with a possible D match to TRBD1 (5 bases). The CDR3 spans 13 residues. The V and J ends lost 6 bases and 2 bases respectively, with 12 bases between them. The germline V gene has CDR1 SQVTM and CDR2 ANQGSEA.

The V and J genes are TRBV4-3 and TRBJ2-7; TRBD1 might be the D (9 bases). The CDR3 length is 17 residues. Deletions cut 4 bases from V and 2 bases from J, with 21 bases between. Germline CDR1 LGHNA, CDR2 YSLEER. The CDR3, as DNA: TGCGCCAGCAGCCTCTTTAGCGGGACAGGGTGGACCTACGAGCAGTACTTC. It is translated as CASSLFSGTGWTYEQYF.

The V gene is TRBV28, the J gene TRBJ2-1; possible D gene TRBD2, 6 bases. With 4 bases removed from V and 16 bases from J, the gap between germline ends came to 14 bases. CDR1 is MDHEN, CDR2 SYDVKM, per germline. The CDR3 covers 11 residues. The CDR3 protein is CASSYQGLNFF. CDR3 nucleotides: TGTGCCAGCAGTTACCAGGGACTCAACTTCTTC.

This clonotype has just a few counts. The chain recombines TRBV12-3 or TRBV12-4 with TRBJ1-1; D uncertain. V gave up 3 bases and J gave up 8 bases, with 10 bases separating them. The CDR3 loop spans 12 amino acids. The CDR3 protein is CASSFWSAEAFF. CDR3 nucleotides: TGTGCCAGCAGTTTTTGGTCGGCGGAAGCTTTCTTT.

In this sample, this clonotype turned up a few times. The rearrangement uses TRBV7-8 and TRBJ1-1; D is possibly TRBD1 (6 bases). CDR1 and CDR2 (germline): SGHVS, FQNEAQ. The CDR3 is made up of 15 amino acids. Deletions cut 4 bases from V and 1 base from J, with 13 bases between. CDR3 coding DNA: TGTGCCAGCAGCTCCATAGAGGGGGAGAACACTGAAGCTTTCTTT. It codes for CASSSIEGENTEAFF. Complete variable domain (other parts from reference TRBV7-8 and TRBJ1-1): GAGVSQSPRYKVAKRGQDVALRCDPISGHVSLFWYQQALGQGPEFLTYFQNEAQLDKSGLPSDRFFAERPEGSVSTLKIQRTQQEDSAVYLCASSSIEGENTEAFFGQGTRLTVV.

This chain uses TRBV28 with TRBJ2-1; D might be TRBD1 (5 bases). This CDR3 has 16 amino acids. V gave up 3 bases and J gave up 2 bases, with 14 bases separating them. CDR1 and CDR2 from the germline V gene are MDHEN and SYDVKM. For the CDR3, the DNA is TGTGCCAGCAGTTTGGAAGGGGAATTTCCCTACAATGAGCAGTTCTTC. It encodes CASSLEGEFPYNEQFF.

The chain is built from TRBV5-1 and TRBJ2-3; D gene uncertain. Germline V gene data show CDR1 as SGHRS and CDR2 as YFSETQ. CDR3 size: 17 residues. Trimming stripped 2 bases from V and 1 base from J, with 17 bases between. CDR3 nucleotides: TGCGCCAGCAGCTTCATCAACGGGCTGGTGGGCACAGATACGCAGTATTTT. This translates into CASSFINGLVGTDTQYF.

The V and J genes are TRBV6-1 and TRBJ2-7; D may be TRBD1 or TRBD2 (5 bases each). The CDR3 extends over 15 amino acids. Trimming stripped 7 bases from V and 2 bases from J, with 18 bases between. Per germline, CDR1 MNHNS and CDR2 SASEGT. CDR3 nucleotides: TGTGCCAGCACCCCCCGAGGGGACCGCACCTACGAGCAGTACTTC. Amino acids: CASTPRGDRTYEQYF.

The genes are TRBV12-3 or TRBV12-4 and TRBJ2-2; D is perhaps TRBD2 (5 bases). Trimming took 7 bases from V and 1 from J, leaving 10 bases between them. The CDR3 totals 14 residues. The CDR3 loop reads CASTHRENTGELFF. CDR3 coding DNA: TGTGCCAGCACCCACCGGGAGAACACCGGGGAGCTGTTTTTT.

This clonotype was detected many times. This chain joins TRBV29-1 and TRBJ1-2; no clear D. Between the trimmed V and J ends, which lost 4 bases and 5 bases, there was a span of 14 bases. CDR3 length: 13 amino acids. CDR1 is SQVTM and CDR2 is ANQGSEA in the germline V gene. CDR3 sequence reads: CSVGPGTAYGYTF. DNA for the CDR3: TGCAGCGTTGGCCCTGGAACAGCTTATGGCTACACCTTC.

The chain joins TRBV29-1 to TRBJ1-1, with D uncertain. Deletions cut 7 bases from V and 2 bases from J, with 5 bases between. The CDR3 consists of 10 residues. Germline V gene sequence: CDR1 SQVTM, CDR2 ANQGSEA. Here the CDR3 reads CSGTNTEAFF. CDR3 coding DNA: TGCAGCGGAACCAACACTGAAGCTTTCTTT.

This clonotype was observed a handful of times. The genes are TRBV27 and TRBJ1-1; D gene unclear. Germline V CDR1 and CDR2: MNHEY, SMNVEV (reference sequence). V was trimmed by 6 bases and J by 4 bases, leaving 15 bases between them. This CDR3 spans 14 amino acids. The CDR3 loop reads CASRSGSFSTEAFF. CDR3 nucleotides: TGTGCCAGCAGATCCGGTAGCTTCAGCACTGAAGCTTTCTTT.

The chain carries TRBV5-1 and TRBJ2-7; D may be TRBD1 (6 bases). Between the trimmed V and J ends, which lost 7 bases and 1 base, there was a span of 15 bases. This CDR3 spans 14 amino acids. CDR1 is SGHRS, CDR2 YFSETQ, per germline. CDR3 DNA sequence: TGCGCCAGCGACCGGGACACCGGATCCTACGAGCAGTACTTC. Amino acid sequence: CASDRDTGSYEQYF.

Notes on this clonotype: One junction end does not reproduce the germline sequence, and a read error may be involved. The chain is built from TRBV5-1 and TRBJ1-2, with 10 nucleotides matching TRBD1. The germline V gene has CDR1 SGHRS and CDR2 YFSETQ. The length of the CDR3 is 13 residues. The CDR3 loop reads CASSGGQGVLFVF. The CDR3 nucleotides read TGCGCCAGCAGCGGAGGACAGGGGGTCCTATTTGTCTTC.

The chain uses TRBV7-2 and TRBJ2-1; 8 bases align to TRBD1. V lost 4 bases and J lost 0; bases outside the gene matches: 5. CDR1 SGHTA and CDR2 FQGNSA come from the germline V gene. The CDR3 runs 16 residues. The CDR3 loop reads CASSSPDRASYNEQFF. The CDR3 bases are TGTGCCAGCAGCTCGCCGGACAGGGCCTCCTACAATGAGCAGTTCTTC. Based on the CDR3 plus reference TRBV7-2 and TRBJ2-1, the full variable domain is GAGVSQSPSNKVTEKGKDVELRCDPISGHTALYWYRQSLGQGLEFLIYFQGNSAPDKSGLPSDRFSAERTGGSVSTLTIQRTQQEDSAVYLCASSSPDRASYNEQFFGPGTRLTVL.

This clonotype was recorded once. The V gene is TRBV5-1, the J gene TRBJ2-3; 7 bases are a match to TRBD1. The junction had 19 bases not matched to a gene; V was cut back by 3 bases and J by 3 bases. This CDR3 is built from 19 residues. Looked up from germline, CDR1 is SGHRS and CDR2 is YFSETQ. The CDR3: CASSSPGGGNRGRTDTQYF. CDR3 nucleotides: TGCGCCAGCAGCTCCCCGGGTGGAGGCAACAGGGGTCGTACAGATACGCAGTATTTT.

This clonotype was counted only a few times. The rearrangement links TRBV28 to TRBJ1-1; the D is unclear. V was clipped by 8 bases and J by 0 bases, with 7 bases between them. This CDR3 is built from 12 residues. CDR1 and CDR2 (germline): MDHEN, SYDVKM. CDR3 amino acids: CASLEVNTEAFF. For the CDR3, the DNA is TGTGCCAGCTTGGAGGTGAACACTGAAGCTTTCTTT.